The sequence of this T cell receptor (beta chain) was determined in a study of OX40 agonist ivuxolimab in advanced cancers. To note about this clone: Its antigen is unidentified.

It was autoimmune disease history or systemic immunosuppression that excluded patients. The method was immunoSEQ multiplex PCR; TCRdb's version includes in-frame clones alone and lacks a portion of them. The sample consists of about 45,000 clones, more than 80% of them appearing once. Overall study results and limits: With doses of 0.1 to 3.0 mg/kg, CD4+ and CD8+ blood T cells had undergone clonal expansion by week 6. Normalized T-cell clonal expansion was also low in a subset of nonresponders. Some of the lowest clonal expansion was seen in partial responders at 0.1-3.0 mg/kg.

V gave up 5 bases and J gave up 5 bases, with 22 bases separating them. The CDR3 spans 18 residues. This sequence joins TRBV23-1 and TRBJ2-6; no firm D call. TRBV23-1 is given ORF status, its function remaining uncertain. The starting material was CD4+ or CD8+ T cells sorted from blood, obtained in a trial of the OX40 agonist ivuxolimab. This clonotype was obtained from an adult with an advanced solid tumor such as melanoma, head and neck, liver or kidney cancer. CDR3 DNA sequence: TGCGCCAGCAGTTGGGCTAGTACGCAACAAAGTCGGGCCAACGTCCTGACTTTC. It specifies CASSWASTQQSRANVLTF.